This TCR beta chain was recovered during a study of technical replicates of blood from a few donors. The V gene lost 5 bases and the J gene lost 0 bases, with 14 bases spanning the gap. The length of the CDR3 is 15 residues. Germline-derived CDR1 and CDR2 are SGHRS and YFSETQ. Produced via immunoSEQ multiplex PCR; TCRdb's table is partial and in-frame only. Found here are about 80,000 clones, roughly 91% of them singletons; the top ten hold roughly 0.4%. This clonotype originated in a human donor in good health. The material sequenced was T cells isolated from PBMCs. The V call is TRBV5-1, the J call TRBJ1-2; D is uncertain. CDR3 in amino acids: CASSESGGPNYGYTF. The CDR3 region has the DNA TGCGCCAGCAGTGAATCGGGAGGCCCTAACTATGGCTACACCTTC. Filled out from reference TRBV5-1 and TRBJ1-2, the complete variable domain reads KAGVTQTPRYLIKTRGQQVTLSCSPISGHRSVSWYQQTPGQGLQFLFEYFSETQRNKGNFPGRFSGRQFSNSRSEMNVSTLELGDSALYLCASSESGGPNYGYTFGSGTRLTVV.